This T cell receptor beta chain emerged from a study of cytomegalovirus exposure and HLA in healthy donors. Nominal health characterized the donors when sampled, though unrecorded immune exposures were likely. Study-wide points: A few CMV-associated chains proved CMV antigen-specific in vitro.

Of note for this clone: Antigen unknown.

It was with 60 Vbeta and 13 Jbeta primers that the PCR ran. Produced via immunoSEQ multiplex PCR; TCRdb's table is partial and in-frame only. The data contain under 250,000 clones, about 85% of them seen just once; the ten biggest clones take up roughly 0.22%. CDR1 is SSHAT and CDR2 is FNYEAQ in the germline V gene (reference sequence). The CDR3 totals 16 residues. Losses at the gene ends were 5 bases for V and 4 bases for J; bases not matched to a gene: 6. Sequencing used PBMCs. The chain employs TRBV7-7 and TRBJ2-3, with 13 nucleotides matching TRBD2. The receptor's source is a girl aged 2 to 10 in good health and CMV-seronegative. CDR3: CASSQLGLAGADTQYF. The DNA of the CDR3 is TGTGCCAGCAGCCAACTCGGACTAGCGGGGGCAGATACGCAGTATTTT.